In this sample, the clone carrying this T cell receptor beta chain turned up a few times. The CDR3 covers 16 residues. Trimming pared 4 bases from V and 6 bases from J, leaving 19 bases between. These data originate in a study of human T cells and chemical hapten exposure. The time point is: patch test 3, about 24 weeks after DPC sensitization. Treatment of the sample: therapeutic diphenylcyclopropenone sensitization with weekly scalp DPC. TCRdb reprocessed the RACE reads with MiXCR, giving one entry per CDR3 protein. Counted here are just under 65,000 distinct CDR3 sequences, 11% occurring once; the ten biggest clones make up about 2%.

The gene calls are TRBV12-3 or TRBV12-4 and TRBJ2-4, with TRBD2 as a possible D gene (5 bases). The origin of this receptor is a woman younger than 45 with alopecia areata. Some clones in this sample may be carry-over from other donors' samples. This specimen was whole blood, taken in connection with sensitization to the hapten diphenylcyclopropenone (DPC). DNA for the CDR3: TGTGCCAGCAGTTCTTACACCGGGATCTTAGCAAACATTCAGTACTTC. Translated: CASSSYTGILANIQYF.